These 19 T cell receptor beta chains were all obtained from the same sample, sequenced in a study of CD8+ T cells in alopecia areata (dated by TCRdb to between 2018 and 2020). Receptors were amplified or captured by the immunoSEQ multiplex PCR assay. For TCR sequencing, RNA was extracted from every sample and reverse transcribed into cDNA to serve as template. Imported from immuneACCESS, the table was reduced by TCRdb to in-frame sequences with V and J called. These copies leave out some clones; in studies compared against another copy, an unresolved V gene accounts for under half, and the cause of the remainder is not known. There are 200,000 to 300,000 clones in this sample, and none of them is a singleton. The ten biggest clones cover roughly 1.2% of the sample. Cells from pooled mouse cutaneous lymph nodes were stained for CD4, CD8alpha, NKG2D, NKG2ACE and other markers and then sorted on a BD Influx.

Sequenced input: CD4+ T cells sorted from a lymph node. These receptor sequences come from a C3H/HeJ mouse with alopecia areata. Mice from this strain have the MHC haplotype H2-k.

Points on this clone: Mouse names are used for the genes. The read ends 4 residues shy of where the CDR3 ends; the end is completed using the germline J gene. The chain joins TRBV29 to TRBJ1-2; D gene ambiguous. V was pared by 1 base and J by 0 bases, with 6 bases between. Germline CDR1 MSHET, CDR2 SYDVDS. CDR3 length: 14 residues. The covered CDR3 bases are TGTGCTAGCAGTTTATTTCCAACAAACTCC. It codes for CASSLFPTNS. The whole CDR3 protein reads CASSLFPTNSDYTF.

The table lists this clone with a few counts. The gene names given are mouse names. The observed sequence ends 4 residues before the CDR3 terminus, with the missing tail filled in from the germline J gene. Other DNA sequences in this sample translate to the same CDR3. The chain employs TRBV5 and TRBJ2-5; the match to TRBD2 covers 7 bases. Germline CDR1 LGHNA, CDR2 YNLKQL (reference sequence). This CDR3 is built from 15 residues. Trimming removed 0 bases from V and 3 bases from J; junction bases left unmatched: 3. CDR3 DNA (partial): TGTGCCAGCAGCCAAGACCCGGGGGGGCAAGAC. Translation gives CASSQDPGGQD. The CDR3 in its entirety is CASSQDPGGQDTQYF.

This clone was observed many times. Gene names denote mouse genes. The read halts 4 residues ahead of the CDR3 end, with the missing end drawn from the germline J gene. V gene TRBV1 combines with J gene TRBJ2-3, with 7 bases that match TRBD2. Per germline, CDR1 NSQYPW and CDR2 LRSPGD (reference sequence). The CDR3 runs 14 residues. CDR3 protein: CTCSAEAGGETLYF. The covered CDR3 bases are TGCACCTGCAGTGCAGAGGCTGGGGGAGAA.

On this clone: Mouse germline and gene names are used. Sequencing ends 3 residues short of the CDR3 end; the germline J gene provides the rest. V is TRBV13-2 and J is TRBJ1-6, with 9 bases fitting TRBD1. TRBJ1-6 is noted as an ORF with a role that remains uncertain. The CDR3 loop spans 16 amino acids. The ends lost 1 base at V and 7 bases at J; junction bases unmatched: 6. In germline, CDR1 is NNHNN, CDR2 SYGAGS (reference sequence). The CDR3 is CASGDSGTGWNSPLYF. The CDR3 bases that were read are TGTGCCAGCGGTGATTCCGGGACAGGGTGGAATTCGCCC.

About this clone: Gene names are mouse gene names. The read gets to within 4 residues of the CDR3 end, and the germline J gene fills in the rest. The rearrangement uses TRBV5 and TRBJ1-2; 8 bases are shared with TRBD1. CDR3 length: 15 amino acids. Germline-derived CDR1 and CDR2 are LGHNA and YNLKQL (reference sequence). With V trimmed by 2 bases and J by 0 bases, 2 bases remained unmatched. Partial CDR3 DNA: TGTGCCAGCAGCCAAATGACAGGGGCAAACTCC. It specifies CASSQMTGANS. The CDR3 in full is CASSQMTGANSDYTF.

To note about this clone: Gene names and germline match the mouse. Coverage ceases 4 residues before the CDR3 finishes, and the germline J gene fills in the end. The sample carries other DNA sequences with the same CDR3. The genes are TRBV5 and TRBJ2-4; 10 nucleotides align to TRBD2. The junction had 1 base not matched to a gene; V was cut back by 1 base and J by 0 bases. Germline V gene lookup returns CDR1 LGHNA and CDR2 YNLKQL (reference sequence). The CDR3 consists of 16 residues. The CDR3 reads CASSQGTGGSQNTLYF. The CDR3 bases that were read are TGTGCCAGCAGCCAAGGGACTGGGGGTAGTCAAAAC.

Concerning this clone: Gene names and germline match the mouse. The read terminates 4 residues ahead of where the CDR3 ends, so the germline J gene completes it. V and J are TRBV1 and TRBJ2-1; no clear D gene. With 3 bases removed from V and 4 bases from J, the gap between germline ends came to 13 bases. This CDR3 has 15 amino acids. Germline assignment: CDR1 NSQYPW and CDR2 LRSPGD (reference sequence). The sequenced part of the CDR3 DNA is TGCACCTGCAGTGCGGCTACAGAAATTTATGCT. It encodes CTCSAATEIYA. The entire CDR3 protein is CTCSAATEIYAEQFF.

In the case of this clone: Any gene name here is a mouse gene name. The part of the CDR3 DNA that was read is TGTGCCAGCAGTAGTGGACAATATAATTCGCCC. This codes for CASSSGQYNSP. The CDR3 in full is CASSSGQYNSPLYF. This chain uses TRBV13-3 with TRBJ1-6; D is perhaps TRBD1 (5 bases). The missing CDR3 end, 3 residues past where the read stops, is filled in from the germline J gene. TRBJ1-6 is known as an ORF, though its function is uncertain. The V gene lost 4 bases and the J gene lost 4 bases, with 9 bases spanning the gap. The CDR3 is 14 residues long. Per germline, CDR1 NNHDY and CDR2 SYVADS.

In regard to this clone: Mouse germline and gene names are used. The read terminates 4 residues before the CDR3 end, so the remaining end is supplied by the germline J gene. The J gene is TRBJ2-4, the V gene TRBV17; D gene ambiguous. V was shortened by 5 bases and J by 0 bases, with 9 bases between the two germline ends. Looked up from germline, CDR1 is MNHDT and CDR2 is YYDKIL. The CDR3 length is 14 residues. The sequenced part of the CDR3 DNA is TGTGCTAGCAGTGCTGTTTCTAGTCAAAAC. This gives the protein CASSAVSSQN. The whole CDR3 region reads CASSAVSSQNTLYF.

This clone appeared a few times. Gene names and germline refer to mouse. The read stops 4 residues short of the end of the CDR3; the missing end is completed from the germline J gene. This chain joins TRBV19 and TRBJ2-2; perhaps TRBD1 as D (5 bases). CDR3 length: 15 residues. Germline V gene sequence: CDR1 FNHDT, CDR2 SITEND (reference sequence). The ends were cut back, 7 bases at V and 0 bases at J, with 13 bases in the middle. The CDR3 sequence is CASRGQGANTGQLYF. The sequenced CDR3 bases are TGTGCCAGCCGAGGGCAGGGAGCAAACACCGGG.

This clone came up many times. The genes and germline here are from mouse. The read gets to within 4 residues of the CDR3 end, and the germline J gene fills in the rest. The identical CDR3 is also encoded by other nucleotide sequences in the sample. V usage is TRBV17 and J usage is TRBJ2-1; 11 bases fit TRBD1. The CDR3 runs 15 residues. V lost 3 bases and J lost 3; bases outside the gene matches: 1. CDR1 is MNHDT and CDR2 is YYDKIL in the germline V gene. This CDR3 is CASSRDRGRYAEQFF. Partial CDR3 DNA: TGTGCTAGCAGTAGGGACAGGGGGCGCTATGCT.

In regard to this clone: Genes here carry mouse names. The read gets to within 4 residues of the CDR3 end, and the germline J gene fills in the rest. This rearrangement joins TRBV14 to TRBJ2-3; 9 bases match TRBD1. Germline-derived CDR1 and CDR2 are SGHDT and FRDEAV. CDR3 length: 17 amino acids. V was pared by 6 bases and J by 3 bases, with 14 bases of the junction left unmatched. CDR3 DNA (partial): TGTGCCAGCAATCTTTCCCCTGGACAGGGGAGGGCAGAA. Its protein is CASNLSPGQGRAE. The CDR3 in full is CASNLSPGQGRAETLYF.

Concerning this clone itself: The gene names given are mouse names. The read gets to within 4 residues of the CDR3 end, and the germline J gene fills in the rest. The chain carries TRBV13-1 and TRBJ2-3; D gene ambiguous. This CDR3 is built from 14 residues. V gave up 5 bases and J gave up 0 bases, with 10 bases separating them. Germline CDR1 NSHNY, CDR2 SYGAGN. The CDR3 loop is CASRPGPSAETLYF. The covered CDR3 bases are TGTGCCAGCAGGCCAGGCCCTAGTGCAGAA.

The table lists this clone with a few counts. Gene names are the mouse ones. The read comes to an end 4 residues before the CDR3 does, leaving the germline J gene to fill in the end. The J gene is TRBJ2-5, the V gene TRBV1; tentative D call: TRBD1 (6 bases). Germline V gene data show CDR1 as NSQYPW and CDR2 as LRSPGD (reference sequence). The V and J ends lost 1 base and 0 bases respectively, with 8 bases between them. This CDR3 contains 15 residues. CDR3 region: CTCSAATGNQDTQYF. The CDR3 bases that were read are TGCACCTGCAGTGCAGCCACAGGGAACCAAGAC.

This clone was detected only a few times. Gene names follow the mouse nomenclature. The read ends 4 residues shy of where the CDR3 ends; the end is completed using the germline J gene. The genes are TRBV13-1 and TRBJ2-5; 8 nucleotides agree with TRBD2. The CDR3 is 16 residues long. CDR1 and CDR2 from the germline V gene are NSHNY and SYGAGN. Trimming at V came to 2 bases and at J to 2 bases, leaving 7 bases not matched to a gene. The CDR3 bases that were read are TGTGCCAGCAGTGAGCTGGGCTGGGGGGCCCAAGAC. Amino acid sequence: CASSELGWGAQD. The full CDR3 protein is CASSELGWGAQDTQYF.

On this clone itself: The genes are named according to mouse. Read sequence stops 4 residues before the CDR3 end, and the germline J gene provides the missing end. V usage is TRBV19 and J usage is TRBJ2-2, with a weak D call TRBD1 (6 bases). This CDR3 is built from 14 residues. V lost 5 bases to trimming and J lost 1 base, with 9 bases between them. The germline CDR1 and CDR2 sequences are FNHDT and SITEND (reference sequence). CDR3 DNA (partial): TGTGCCAGCAGAGACAGGAGAAACACCGGG. Residues: CASRDRRNTG. The full-length CDR3 reads as CASRDRRNTGQLYF.

A note on this clone: Mouse gene names and germline throughout. The CDR3 end falls 4 residues outside the read, so it is completed with the germline J gene. This chain uses TRBV13-1 with TRBJ1-1, with TRBD1 matching over 8 bases. Germline CDR1 is NSHNY and CDR2 is SYGAGN. The CDR3 extends over 13 amino acids. The chain's CDR3 is CASSDPRGREVFF. The sequenced CDR3 bases are TGTGCCAGCAGTGACCCCAGGGGGCGA.

A note on this clone: These gene names are mouse names. The read ends 4 residues early relative to the CDR3; the germline J gene fills the gap. The chain combines TRBV19 with TRBJ2-1; D perhaps matches TRBD1 (6 bases). This CDR3 is 15 amino acids long. The V gene's germline CDR1 is FNHDT and CDR2 SITEND (reference sequence). V lost 6 bases to trimming and J lost 0 bases, with 13 bases between them. The CDR3 is CASTNRVNNYAEQFF. The CDR3 bases that were read are TGTGCCAGCACCAACAGGGTAAATAACTATGCT. The variable domain in full, completed from reference TRBV19 and TRBJ2-1, reads GGIITQTPKFLIGQEGQKLTLKCQQNFNHDTMYWYRQDSGKGLRLIYYSITENDLQKGDLSEGYDASREKKSSFSLTVTSAQKNEMAVFLCASTNRVNNYAEQFFGPGTRLTVL.

Concerning this clone itself: The genes and germline here are from mouse. The read ends 4 residues shy of where the CDR3 ends; the end is completed using the germline J gene. Other DNA sequences within the sample encode an identical CDR3. This rearrangement joins TRBV17 to TRBJ2-5; the match to TRBD2 covers 9 bases. The J segment lost 3 bases and the V segment lost 3 bases, leaving 1 base of the junction unmatched. CDR1 is MNHDT, CDR2 YYDKIL, per germline. This CDR3 spans 14 amino acids. This CDR3 is CASSSWGGQDTQYF. The sequenced CDR3 bases are TGTGCTAGCAGTAGCTGGGGGGGGCAAGAC.